One sample yielded the 2 T cell receptor beta chains listed below, sequenced in a study of blood T cell repertoires in COVID-19. TCRdb keeps only in-frame clones here, not all; method: immunoSEQ multiplex PCR. The table lists 250,000 or so clones, 84% of them singletons. Sequenced input: peripheral blood. The source of these receptors is a man aged 50 to 60 with acute or convalescent COVID-19.

This clone has just one count. This chain links TRBV5-4 with TRBJ2-4; D perhaps matches TRBD1 (5 bases). CDR3 size: 13 residues. Per the germline V gene, CDR1 is SGHNT and CDR2 is YYREEE (reference sequence). V was trimmed by 2 bases and J by 13 bases, leaving 16 bases between them. For the CDR3, the DNA is TGTGCCAGCAGCTTACGTACCCAGGGTCTCCAGTACTTC. It yields the protein CASSLRTQGLQYF.

V gene TRBV18 combines with J gene TRBJ1-2; D remains unclear. This CDR3 has 14 amino acids. The V end was cut by 3 bases, the J end by 3 bases, with 11 bases between. Germline V gene lookup returns CDR1 KGHSH and CDR2 LQKENI. The CDR3 DNA follows: TGTGCCAGCTCACCGCCGAATTCGGACTATGGCTACACCTTC. Encoded protein: CASSPPNSDYGYTF.